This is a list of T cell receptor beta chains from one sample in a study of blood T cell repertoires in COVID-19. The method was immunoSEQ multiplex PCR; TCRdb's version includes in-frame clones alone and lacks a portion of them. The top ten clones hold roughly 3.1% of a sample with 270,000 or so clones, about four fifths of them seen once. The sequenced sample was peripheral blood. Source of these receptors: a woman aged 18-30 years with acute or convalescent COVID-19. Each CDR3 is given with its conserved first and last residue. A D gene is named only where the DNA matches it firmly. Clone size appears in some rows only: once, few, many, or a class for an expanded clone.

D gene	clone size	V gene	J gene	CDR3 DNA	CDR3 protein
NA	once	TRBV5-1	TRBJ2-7	TGCGCCAGCAGCTTTAACAGTGGTTACGAGCAGTACTTC	CASSFNSGYEQYF
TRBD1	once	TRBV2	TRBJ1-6	TGTGCCAGCAGTGAAACCGACAGGGTAATTTCACCCCTCCACTTT	CASSETDRVISPLHF
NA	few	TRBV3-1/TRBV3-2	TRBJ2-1	TGTGCCAGCAGCCAAATTTCAGCGTTTAGCTCCTACAATGAGCAGTTCTTC	CASSQISAFSSYNEQFF
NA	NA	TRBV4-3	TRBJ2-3	TGCGCCAGCAGCCAAGATTCAGCACAGAATACGCAGTATTTT	CASSQDSAQNTQYF
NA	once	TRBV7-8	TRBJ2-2	TGTGCCAGCAGCTCCCGGCAGGGAGGCACCGGGGAGCTGTTTTTT	CASSSRQGGTGELFF
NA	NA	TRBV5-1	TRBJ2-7	TGCGCCAGCAGCTCCGACACAGACGAGCAGTACTTC	CASSSDTDEQYF
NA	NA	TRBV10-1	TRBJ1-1	TGCGCCAGCAGCCAGGCGGGTGAAGCTTTCTTT	CASSQAGEAFF
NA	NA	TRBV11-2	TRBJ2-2	TGTGCCAGCAGCTTCACGAACACCGGGGAGCTGTTTTTT	CASSFTNTGELFF
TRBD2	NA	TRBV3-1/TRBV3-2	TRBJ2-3	TGTGCCAGCAGCCAACTAGCGGCTAGCACAGATACGCAGTATTTT	CASSQLAASTDTQYF
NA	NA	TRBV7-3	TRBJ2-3	TGTGCCAGCAGCCCGGACAGACCTAGCACAGATACGCAGTATTTT	CASSPDRPSTDTQYF
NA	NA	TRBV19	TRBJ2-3	TGTGCCAGTAGTCTGGGCGGGACCGTTAGCACAGATACGCAGTATTTT	CASSLGGTVSTDTQYF
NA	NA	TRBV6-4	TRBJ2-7	TGTGCCAGCAGATCTGGGGGGTACAATCACGAGCAGTACTTC	CASRSGGYNHEQYF
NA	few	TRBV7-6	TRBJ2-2	TGTGCCAGCAGCCCCGGGGGCGGGGAGCTGTTTTTT	CASSPGGGELFF
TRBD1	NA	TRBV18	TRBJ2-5	TGTGCCAGCTCAGAGGGGACAGCCGTCGAGACCCAGTACTTC	CASSEGTAVETQYF
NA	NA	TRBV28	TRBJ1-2	TGTGCCAGCAGTTCTCCGGACACAAACTATGGCTACACCTTC	CASSSPDTNYGYTF
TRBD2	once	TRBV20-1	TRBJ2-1	TGCAGTGCTAGTGCTAGCGGGTATGGCTGGGAGCAGTTCTTC	CSASASGYGWEQFF
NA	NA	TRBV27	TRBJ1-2	TGTGCCAGCAGTTTATTTTCAGGGGCCGGCTACACCTTC	CASSLFSGAGYTF
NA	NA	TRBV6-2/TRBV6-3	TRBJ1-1	TGTGCCAGCAGTTACCACGGGACACAAGCTTTCTTT	CASSYHGTQAFF
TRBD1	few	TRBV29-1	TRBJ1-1	TGCAGCGTTTTTCGAGCAGGGGGCACTGAAGCTTTCTTT	CSVFRAGGTEAFF
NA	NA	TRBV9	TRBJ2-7	TGTGCCAGCACTCCTCGGGAGTGGCCCTACGAGCAGTACTTC	CASTPREWPYEQYF
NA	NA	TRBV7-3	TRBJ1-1	TGTGCCAGCAGCTACGACAGTAACACTGAAGCTTTCTTT	CASSYDSNTEAFF
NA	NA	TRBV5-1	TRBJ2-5	TGCGCCAGCCGGCCCAAAGGGTACAGTGGACTCCAAGAGACCCAGTACTTC	CASRPKGYSGLQETQYF
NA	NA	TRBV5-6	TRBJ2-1	TGTGCCAGCAGCTGGTGGGAGACAGGAACGCAGTTCTTC	CASSWWETGTQFF
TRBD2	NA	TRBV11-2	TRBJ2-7	TGTGCCAGCAGCTTAATGCTAGCGGCCAACTACGAGCAGTACTTC	CASSLMLAANYEQYF
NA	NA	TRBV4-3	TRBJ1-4	TGCGCCAGCAGCCTCGACAGCAATAATGAAAAACTGTTTTTT	CASSLDSNNEKLFF
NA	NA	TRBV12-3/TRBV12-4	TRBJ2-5	TGTGCCAGCAGTAAGGACAGCCAAGAGACCCAGTACTTC	CASSKDSQETQYF
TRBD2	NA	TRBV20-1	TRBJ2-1	TGCAGTGCTAGTCCCGGGCGGGGCTCGACTAGCGGGAGGCCTCAGTTCTTC	CSASPGRGSTSGRPQFF
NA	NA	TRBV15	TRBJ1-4	TGTGCCACCAGCAGGACCTACGAACGGGGGTCTAATGAAAAACTGTTTTTT	CATSRTYERGSNEKLFF
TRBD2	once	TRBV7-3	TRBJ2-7	TGTGCCAGCAGCTCATGGACTAGCGGGAGTTCCCGCGAGCAGTACTTC	CASSSWTSGSSREQYF
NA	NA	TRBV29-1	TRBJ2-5	TGCAGCGTTGATTCGGGGGTCGGGCTACAAGAGACCCAGTACTTC	CSVDSGVGLQETQYF
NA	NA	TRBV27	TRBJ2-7	TGTGCCAGCAGCCCTCTTGAGGCCTACGAGCAGTACTTC	CASSPLEAYEQYF
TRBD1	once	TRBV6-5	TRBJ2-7	TGTGCCAGCAGTTACCTTCGGACAGGGGGCTACGAGCAGTACTTC	CASSYLRTGGYEQYF
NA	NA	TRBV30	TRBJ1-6	TGTGCCTGGAGTGTAGTAGGAGATTCACCCCTCCACTTT	CAWSVVGDSPLHF
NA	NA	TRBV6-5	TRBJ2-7	TGTGCCAGCAGTTACTCGACACTGGATCTCTACGAGCAGTACTTC	CASSYSTLDLYEQYF
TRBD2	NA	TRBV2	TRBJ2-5	TGTGCCAGCAGGAAAGGACTAGCGGGAGGTGGGGAGACCCAGTACTTC	CASRKGLAGGGETQYF
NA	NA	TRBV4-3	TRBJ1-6	TGCGCCAGCAGCCAAGACAGGTTTCGGTCACCCCTCCACTTT	CASSQDRFRSPLHF
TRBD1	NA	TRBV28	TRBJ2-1	TGTGCCAGCAGCCGCGGACCTTCGACAGGGGTGGATGAGCAGTTCTTC	CASSRGPSTGVDEQFF
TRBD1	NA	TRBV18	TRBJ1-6	TGTGCCAGCTCACCACTTTCTGGGACAGGGGGCTTCTATAATTCACCCCTCCACTTT	CASSPLSGTGGFYNSPLHF